This paragraph covers one TCR beta chain sequence. The clone's antigen remains unknown. Base qualities are not recorded, but no much larger clone differs from it by a single base. The CDR3 contains 15 residues, cysteine and phenylalanine counted. Only the CDR3 part of the read is kept: 45 bases, read in frame from the first base. Trimming costs V 7 bases and J 2 bases, and their ends lie 16 bases apart. The CDR1 and CDR2 encoded by the germline V gene (reference sequence) are LNHDA and SQIVND. This sample is drawn from a study of shared clonotypes between healthy human individuals (dated by TCRdb to between 2020 and 2021). Notes on the research overall: A couple of women and three men aged 18 to 49 years were included in the cohort. Per donor, three plates each were used for CD4 naive and CD4 memory, two for CD8 naive, and one for CD8 memory. The study deeply sequenced blood TCR repertoires of five healthy adults to estimate repertoire size and the extent of clonotype sharing between individuals. To increase sequencing depth and limit assay-specific biases, TCR repertoire library preparation and sequencing were carried out by different laboratories using diverse techniques. Leukapheresis yielded between about 0.9 and 8.9 billion PBMCs per donor. Overall study outcomes, separate from this receptor: Pairwise subsampling led to the expectation that sequencing depth would affect the degree of clonotype sharing among donors. Naive subsets generally had larger estimated clonotype richness than memory subsets. Rarefaction of sorted-subset datasets indicated incomplete sequencing despite the large sequencing depth. Across a handful of donors, roughly 5.4% of naive CD4, around 3.3% of naive CD8, 2.3% of memory CD4, and 0.4% of memory CD8 clonotypes were shared. Because the study included a small number of donors, the genetic and exposure-history diversity represented was limited. Sampling was restricted to blood, and TCR repertoires in tissue are likely to differ from TCR repertoires in blood. Compared with non-shared clonotypes, the clonotypes found in all four sorted-subset donors had higher generation probabilities.

Using the deep immunoSEQ assay, multiplex PCR amplified TCR CDR3 regions from genomic DNA. Genomic DNA extracted from each cell subset was distributed evenly over all wells of several immunoSEQ 96-well plates, and each plate served as one replicate. For sorted subsets, around 200 ng genomic DNA, equal to tens of thousands of T cell genomes, was loaded into each replicate PCR. The purified libraries were quantified using a Qubit 3.0 fluorometer, sized with a Bioanalyzer 2100, and then quantified again using the KAPA Library Quantification kit. A separate single-read 150-cycle Illumina NextSeq 550 flow cell was used to sequence each immunoSEQ 96-well plate. In the paper's pipeline: The immunoSEQ output contained only junctional sequences without quality scores, so filtering could not match that applied to full-length reads. To assign V/J genes and CDR3, sequences were annotated using PyIR, a Python wrapper for IgBLAST v1.9, with IMGT germline references. Reads with weak V/J assignments (E-value above 1e-6), missing CDR3, stop codons, out-of-frame junctions, or ambiguous translated residues were removed. V3J clonotypes were defined as sequences sharing an identical inferred V gene, J gene, and CDR3 amino acid sequence. To compute the percentage overlap between repertoires, the number of shared unique clonotypes was divided by the size of the smaller repertoire. Repertoire richness was assessed with RTK rarefaction, the Chao1 estimator, and Recon v2.1 estimates of unobserved clonotypes. Generation probabilities for all TCRbeta clonotypes obtained by the gDNA method from a few donors were computed using OLGA. Held by TCRdb, this immuneACCESS table contains in-frame sequences only and omits some clones. Under half of the omission traces to an unresolved V gene where checked; the cause of the rest is unknown. Clone size and V and J calls were adopted from that table, with D and trimming inferred from the DNA. Within this sample are over a million clones, with around four fifths of them counted one time only. Clones ranked in the top ten supply approximately 1.3% of the sample.

Donors were healthy HIV-negative adults with no recently reported acute infections or vaccinations. Every donor was a Caucasian adult residing in Nashville, Tennessee, USA. CD4+ T cells were enriched by magnetic negative selection, after which naive cells were positively selected on CD45RA and the negative fraction was taken as the memory subset. Blood was collected by leukapheresis, and PBMCs were isolated by Ficoll-Histopaque density gradient centrifugation and then cryopreserved in liquid nitrogen vapor phase. Purity and quantity of every magnetically sorted T cell population were checked by analytical flow cytometry. Genomic DNA was isolated from every sorted fraction and measured by UV absorbance on a Nanodrop 2000c.

The rearrangement combines TRBV19 with TRBJ2-3, with the D call perhaps TRBD1 or TRBD2, each one matching 6 bases. The sample consisted of memory CD4+ T cells sorted from blood. This specimen's cell subset or site label, interpreted: CD45RA-negative fraction. The clonotype originates from a man aged 18 to 30 in good health. This receptor has the CDR3 CASTGAGSNTDTQYF. The nucleotide sequence is TGTGCCAGTACGGGGGCGGGGTCCAACACAGATACGCAGTATTTT.